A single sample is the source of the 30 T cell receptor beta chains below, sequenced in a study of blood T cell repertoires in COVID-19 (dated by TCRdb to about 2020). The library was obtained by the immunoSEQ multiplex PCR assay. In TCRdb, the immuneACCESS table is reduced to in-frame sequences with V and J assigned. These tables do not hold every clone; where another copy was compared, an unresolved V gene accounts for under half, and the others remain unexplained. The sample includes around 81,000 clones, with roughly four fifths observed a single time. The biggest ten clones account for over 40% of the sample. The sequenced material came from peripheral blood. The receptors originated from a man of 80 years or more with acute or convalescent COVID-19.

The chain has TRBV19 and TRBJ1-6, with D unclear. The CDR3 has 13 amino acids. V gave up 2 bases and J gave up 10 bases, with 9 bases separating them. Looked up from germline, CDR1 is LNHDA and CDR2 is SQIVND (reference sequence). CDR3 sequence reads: CASSINAESPLHF. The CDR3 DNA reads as TGTGCCAGTAGTATAAATGCGGAATCACCCCTCCACTTT.

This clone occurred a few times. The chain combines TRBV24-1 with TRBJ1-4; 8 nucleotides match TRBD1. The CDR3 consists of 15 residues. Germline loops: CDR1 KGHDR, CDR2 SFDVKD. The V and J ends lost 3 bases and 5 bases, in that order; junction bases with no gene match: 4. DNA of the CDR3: TGTGCCACCAGTGATCCGACAGGGGCGAATGAAAAACTGTTTTTT. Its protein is CATSDPTGANEKLFF.

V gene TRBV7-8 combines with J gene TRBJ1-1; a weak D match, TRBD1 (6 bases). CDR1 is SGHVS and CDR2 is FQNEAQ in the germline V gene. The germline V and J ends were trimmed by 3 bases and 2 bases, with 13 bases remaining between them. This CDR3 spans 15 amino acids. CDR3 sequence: CASSFPTGQNTEAFF. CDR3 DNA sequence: TGTGCCAGCAGCTTCCCGACAGGACAAAACACTGAAGCTTTCTTT. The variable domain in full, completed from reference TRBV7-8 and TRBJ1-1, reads GAGVSQSPRYKVAKRGQDVALRCDPISGHVSLFWYQQALGQGPEFLTYFQNEAQLDKSGLPSDRFFAERPEGSVSTLKIQRTQQEDSAVYLCASSFPTGQNTEAFFGQGTRLTVV.

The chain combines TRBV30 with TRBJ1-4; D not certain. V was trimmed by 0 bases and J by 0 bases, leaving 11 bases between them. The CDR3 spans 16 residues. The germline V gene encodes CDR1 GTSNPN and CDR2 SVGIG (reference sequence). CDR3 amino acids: CAWSVWRSATNEKLFF. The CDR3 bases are TGTGCCTGGAGTGTATGGCGGAGTGCAACTAATGAAAAACTGTTTTTT.

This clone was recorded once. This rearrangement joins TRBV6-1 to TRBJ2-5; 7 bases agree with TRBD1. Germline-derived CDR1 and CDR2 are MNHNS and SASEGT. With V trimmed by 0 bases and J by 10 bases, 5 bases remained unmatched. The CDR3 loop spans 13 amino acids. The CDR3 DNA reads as TGTGCCAGCAGTGAAGCGATGGACAGGCACCAGTACTTC. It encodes CASSEAMDRHQYF.

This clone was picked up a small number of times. CDR3 region: CASSPGGTTEAFF. In DNA, the CDR3 is TGTGCCAGCAGCCCGGGGGGAACCACTGAAGCTTTCTTT. The chain joins TRBV9 to TRBJ1-1; D possibly corresponds to TRBD1 (5 bases). The V gene's germline CDR1 is SGDLS and CDR2 YYNGEE. V shed 4 bases and J shed 4 bases, with 11 bases lying between them. The CDR3 is made up of 13 amino acids.

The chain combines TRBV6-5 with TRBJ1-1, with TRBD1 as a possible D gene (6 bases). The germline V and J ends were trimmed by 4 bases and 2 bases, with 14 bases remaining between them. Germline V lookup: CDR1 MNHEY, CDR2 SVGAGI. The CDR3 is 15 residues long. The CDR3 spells CASSWQGISNTEAFF. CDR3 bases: TGTGCCAGCAGTTGGCAGGGGATTAGTAACACTGAAGCTTTCTTT.

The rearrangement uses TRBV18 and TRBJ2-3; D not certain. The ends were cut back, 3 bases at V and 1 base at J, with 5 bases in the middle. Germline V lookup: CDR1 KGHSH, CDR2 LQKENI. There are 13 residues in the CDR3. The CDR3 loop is CASSPEGTDTQYF. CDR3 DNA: TGTGCCAGCTCACCTGAGGGCACAGATACGCAGTATTTT. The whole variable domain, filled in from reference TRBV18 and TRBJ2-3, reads NAGVMQNPRHLVRRRGQEARLRCSPMKGHSHVYWYRQLPEEGLKFMVYLQKENIIDESGMPKERFSAEFPKEGPSILRIQQVVRGDSAAYFCASSPEGTDTQYFGPGTRLTVL.

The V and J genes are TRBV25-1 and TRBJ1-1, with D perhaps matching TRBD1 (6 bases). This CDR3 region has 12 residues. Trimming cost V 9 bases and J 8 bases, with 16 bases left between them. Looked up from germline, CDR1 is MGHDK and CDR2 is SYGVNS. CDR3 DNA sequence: TGTGCCAGTTCAGGGGCCGGGGGGGAAGCTTTCTTT. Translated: CASSGAGGEAFF. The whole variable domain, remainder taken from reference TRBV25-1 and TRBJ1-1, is EADIYQTPRYLVIGTGKKITLECSQTMGHDKMYWYQQDPGMELHLIHYSYGVNSTEKGDLSSESTVSRIRTEHFPLTLESARPSHTSQYLCASSGAGGEAFFGQGTRLTVV.

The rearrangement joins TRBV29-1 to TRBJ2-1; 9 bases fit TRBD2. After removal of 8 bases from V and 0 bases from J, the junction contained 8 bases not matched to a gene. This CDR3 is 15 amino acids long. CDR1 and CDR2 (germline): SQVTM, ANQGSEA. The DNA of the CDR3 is TGCAGCACAAGACTAGCGGCTAGCTCCTACAATGAGCAGTTCTTC. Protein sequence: CSTRLAASSYNEQFF.

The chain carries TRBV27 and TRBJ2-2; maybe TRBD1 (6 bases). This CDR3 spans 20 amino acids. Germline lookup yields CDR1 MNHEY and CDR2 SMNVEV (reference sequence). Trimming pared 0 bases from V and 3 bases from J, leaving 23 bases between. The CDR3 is CASSLSKSTQYAGDTGELFF. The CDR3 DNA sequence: TGTGCCAGCAGTTTATCGAAATCGACCCAGTATGCAGGGGACACCGGGGAGCTGTTTTTT.

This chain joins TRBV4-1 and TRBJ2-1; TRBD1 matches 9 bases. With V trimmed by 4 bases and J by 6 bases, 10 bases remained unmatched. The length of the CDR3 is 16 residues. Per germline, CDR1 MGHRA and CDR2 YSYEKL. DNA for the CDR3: TGCGCCAGCAGCCTCCTACCGGGACAGGGTTTCAATGAGCAGTTCTTC. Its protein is CASSLLPGQGFNEQFF.

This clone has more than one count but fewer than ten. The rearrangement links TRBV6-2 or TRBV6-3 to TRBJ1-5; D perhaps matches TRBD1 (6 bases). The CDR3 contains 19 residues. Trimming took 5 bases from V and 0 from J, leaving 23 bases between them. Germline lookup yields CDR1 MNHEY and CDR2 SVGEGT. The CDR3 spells CASSHDRTQQIYSNQPQHF. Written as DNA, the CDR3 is TGTGCCAGCAGTCACGACAGGACCCAACAGATATATAGCAATCAGCCCCAGCATTTT.

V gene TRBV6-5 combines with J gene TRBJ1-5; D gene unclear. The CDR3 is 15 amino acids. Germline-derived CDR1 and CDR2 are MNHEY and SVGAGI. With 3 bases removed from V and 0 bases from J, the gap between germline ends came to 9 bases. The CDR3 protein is CASSYSQYSNQPQHF. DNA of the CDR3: TGTGCCAGCAGTTATTCACAGTATAGCAATCAGCCCCAGCATTTT.

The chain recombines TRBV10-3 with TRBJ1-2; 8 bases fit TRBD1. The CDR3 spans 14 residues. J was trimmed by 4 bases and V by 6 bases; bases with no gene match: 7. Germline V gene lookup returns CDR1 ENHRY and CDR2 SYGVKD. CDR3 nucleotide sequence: TGTGCCATCAGCGCGGGACAGGATCTCTATGGCTACACCTTC. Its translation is CAISAGQDLYGYTF.

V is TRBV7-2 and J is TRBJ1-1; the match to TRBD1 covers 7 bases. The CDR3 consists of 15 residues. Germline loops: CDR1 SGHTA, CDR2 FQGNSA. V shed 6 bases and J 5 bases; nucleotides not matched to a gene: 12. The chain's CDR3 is CASSAAATGETEAFF. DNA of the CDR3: TGTGCCAGCAGTGCGGCCGCAACAGGGGAAACTGAAGCTTTCTTT. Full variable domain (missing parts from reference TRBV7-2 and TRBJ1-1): GAGVSQSPSNKVTEKGKDVELRCDPISGHTALYWYRQSLGQGLEFLIYFQGNSAPDKSGLPSDRFSAERTGGSVSTLTIQRTQQEDSAVYLCASSAAATGETEAFFGQGTRLTVV.

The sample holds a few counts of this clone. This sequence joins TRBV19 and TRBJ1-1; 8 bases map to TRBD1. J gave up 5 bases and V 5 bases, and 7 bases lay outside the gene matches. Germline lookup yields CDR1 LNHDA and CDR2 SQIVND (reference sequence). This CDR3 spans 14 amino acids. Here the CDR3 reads CASSDGQGWTEAFF. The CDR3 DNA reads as TGTGCCAGTAGTGACGGACAGGGTTGGACTGAAGCTTTCTTT.

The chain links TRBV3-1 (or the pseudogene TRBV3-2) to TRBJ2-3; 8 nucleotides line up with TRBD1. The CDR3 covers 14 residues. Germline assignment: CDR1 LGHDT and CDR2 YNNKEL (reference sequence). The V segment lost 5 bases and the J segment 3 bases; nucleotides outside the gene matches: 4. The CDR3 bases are TGTGCCAGCAGCGGACAGGGAGGAACAGATACGCAGTATTTT. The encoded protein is CASSGQGGTDTQYF.

CDR3: CATSDAGTASGELFF. The DNA of the CDR3 is TGTGCCACCAGTGACGCCGGGACAGCGTCCGGGGAGCTGTTTTTT. V gene TRBV24-1 combines with J gene TRBJ2-2; 7 bases agree with TRBD1. The CDR3 sequence is 15 residues long. Per the germline V gene, CDR1 is KGHDR and CDR2 is SFDVKD. The trim removed 4 bases at V and 6 bases at J, leaving 7 bases unmatched.

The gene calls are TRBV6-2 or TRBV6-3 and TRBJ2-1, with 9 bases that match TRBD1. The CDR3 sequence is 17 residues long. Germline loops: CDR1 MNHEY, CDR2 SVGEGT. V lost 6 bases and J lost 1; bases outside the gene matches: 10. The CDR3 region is CASSSRTGVLSYNEQFF. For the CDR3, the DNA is TGTGCCAGCAGCTCCCGGACAGGGGTCCTATCCTACAATGAGCAGTTCTTC.

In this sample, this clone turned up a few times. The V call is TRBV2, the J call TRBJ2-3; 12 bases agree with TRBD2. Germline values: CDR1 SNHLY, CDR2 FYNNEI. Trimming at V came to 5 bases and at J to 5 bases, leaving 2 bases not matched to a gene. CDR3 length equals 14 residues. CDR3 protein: CASSWTSGEDTQYF. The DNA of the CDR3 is TGTGCCAGCAGTTGGACTAGCGGGGAAGATACGCAGTATTTT.

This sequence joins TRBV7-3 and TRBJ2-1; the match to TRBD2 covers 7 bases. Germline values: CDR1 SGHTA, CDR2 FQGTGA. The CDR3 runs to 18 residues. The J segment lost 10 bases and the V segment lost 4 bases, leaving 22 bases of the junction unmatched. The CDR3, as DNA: TGTGCCAGCAGCTCCATACCTTTTTTTCGCGGGAGCCCCAGAGAGCAGTTCTTC. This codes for CASSSIPFFRGSPREQFF.

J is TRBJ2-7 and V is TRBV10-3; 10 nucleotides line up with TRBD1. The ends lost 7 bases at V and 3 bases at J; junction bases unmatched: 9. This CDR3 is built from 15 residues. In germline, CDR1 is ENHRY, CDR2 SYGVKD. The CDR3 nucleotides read TGTGCCATCAACTCCGGGACAGGGGTCCTCTACGAGCAGTACTTC. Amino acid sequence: CAINSGTGVLYEQYF.

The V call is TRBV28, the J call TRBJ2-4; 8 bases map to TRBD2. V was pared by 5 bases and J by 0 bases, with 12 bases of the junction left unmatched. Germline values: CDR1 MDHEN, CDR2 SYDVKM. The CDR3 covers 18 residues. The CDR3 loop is CASSPKKRGRLAKNIQYF. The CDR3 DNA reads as TGTGCCAGCAGTCCTAAAAAGCGGGGGAGACTAGCCAAAAACATTCAGTACTTC. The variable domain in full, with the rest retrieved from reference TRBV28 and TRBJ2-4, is DVKVTQSSRYLVKRTGEKVFLECVQDMDHENMFWYRQDPGLGLRLIYFSYDVKMKEKGDIPEGYSVSREKKERFSLILESASTNQTSMYLCASSPKKRGRLAKNIQYFGAGTRLSVL.

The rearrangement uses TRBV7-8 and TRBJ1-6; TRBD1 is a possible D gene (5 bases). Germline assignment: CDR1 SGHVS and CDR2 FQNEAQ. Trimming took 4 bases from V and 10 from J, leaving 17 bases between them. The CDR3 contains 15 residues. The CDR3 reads CASSSRDYNSSPLHF. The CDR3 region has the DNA TGTGCCAGCAGCTCCAGGGACTATAATTCATCACCCCTCCACTTT.

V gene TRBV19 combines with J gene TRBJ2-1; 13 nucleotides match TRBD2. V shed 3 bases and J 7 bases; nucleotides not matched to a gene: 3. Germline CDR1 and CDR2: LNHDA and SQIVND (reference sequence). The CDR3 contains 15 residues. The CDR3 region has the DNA TGTGCCAGTAGTATGACTAGCGGGGGGCGGAATGAGCAGTTCTTC. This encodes CASSMTSGGRNEQFF.

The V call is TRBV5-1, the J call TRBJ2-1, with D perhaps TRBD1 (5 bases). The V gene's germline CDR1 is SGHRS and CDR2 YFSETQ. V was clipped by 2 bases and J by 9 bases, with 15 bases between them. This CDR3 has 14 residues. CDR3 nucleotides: TGCGCCAGCAGCTTCAGAGTTAATAGGGGTGAGCAGTTCTTC. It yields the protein CASSFRVNRGEQFF.

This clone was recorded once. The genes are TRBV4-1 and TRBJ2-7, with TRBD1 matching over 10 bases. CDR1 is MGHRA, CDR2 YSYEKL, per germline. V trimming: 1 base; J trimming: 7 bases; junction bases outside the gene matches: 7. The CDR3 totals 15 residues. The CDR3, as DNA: TGCGCCAGCAGCCAAGTAGGGACAGGGGCGGGAGAGCAGTACTTC. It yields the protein CASSQVGTGAGEQYF.

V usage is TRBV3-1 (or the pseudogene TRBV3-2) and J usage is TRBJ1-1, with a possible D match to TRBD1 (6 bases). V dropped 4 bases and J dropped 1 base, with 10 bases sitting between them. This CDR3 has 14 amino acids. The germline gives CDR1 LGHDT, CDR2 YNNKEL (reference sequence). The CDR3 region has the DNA TGTGCCAGCAGCCGAGGACAGACGAACACTGAAGCTTTCTTT. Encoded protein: CASSRGQTNTEAFF.

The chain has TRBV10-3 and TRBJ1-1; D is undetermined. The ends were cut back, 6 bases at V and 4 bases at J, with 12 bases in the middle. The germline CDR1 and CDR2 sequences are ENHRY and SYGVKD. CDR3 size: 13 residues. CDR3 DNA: TGTGCCATCAGCGAAACAACGTTCACTGAAGCTTTCTTT. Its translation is CAISETTFTEAFF.